A selection of T cell receptor beta chains follows, all from one sample in a study of control samples from healthy donors and cancer patients. Method: immunoSEQ multiplex PCR; TCRdb's copy keeps in-frame clones and lacks some. The table lists 150,000 or so clones, 93% of them singletons, with around 5.4% in the top ten. Sequenced: blood. All receptors derive from a young man in good health. Each CDR3 is given with its conserved first and last residue. A D gene is named only where the DNA matches it firmly. Size is omitted from some rows. Given values are once, few, many or a class for expanded clones.

V gene	clone size	D gene	J gene	CDR3 protein	CDR3 DNA
TRBV9	NA	TRBD2	TRBJ2-1	CASSDRTSGRLAQFF	TGTGCCAGCAGCGACCGGACTAGCGGGAGGCTCGCGCAGTTCTTC
TRBV14	NA	NA	TRBJ2-3	CASSQSYGTDTQYF	TGTGCCAGCAGCCAATCCTATGGTACAGATACGCAGTATTTT
TRBV9	NA	TRBD2	TRBJ2-1	CASSDPQAGAYNEQFF	TGTGCCAGCAGCGACCCCCAGGCGGGAGCCTACAATGAGCAGTTCTTC
TRBV27	NA	NA	TRBJ2-7	CASSSRTGYEQYF	TGTGCCAGCAGTTCTCGGACGGGGTACGAGCAGTACTTC
TRBV27	NA	NA	TRBJ1-1	CASNRATEAFF	TGTGCCAGCAACAGGGCCACTGAAGCTTTCTTT
TRBV5-1	NA	NA	TRBJ2-6	CASSLADWTDFLSGANVLTF	TGCGCCAGCAGCTTGGCGGATTGGACAGACTTTCTCTCTGGGGCCAACGTCCTGACTTTC
TRBV4-1	NA	NA	TRBJ2-7	CASSHRDTSSYEQYF	TGCGCCAGCAGCCACAGGGACACCAGCTCCTACGAGCAGTACTTC
TRBV21-1	NA	NA	TRBJ2-7	CASSKAGSGYEQYF	TGTGCCAGCAGCAAAGCGGGTAGCGGCTACGAGCAGTACTTC
TRBV13	NA	NA	TRBJ2-7	CASSLGEDEQYF	TGTGCCAGCAGCTTAGGTGAGGACGAGCAGTACTTC
TRBV10-2	NA	NA	TRBJ1-1	CASSESEESNTEAFF	TGCGCCAGCAGTGAGTCAGAGGAATCAAACACTGAAGCTTTCTTT
TRBV24-1	once	NA	TRBJ2-6	CATGLSVFGANVLTF	TGTGCCACAGGATTGTCGGTGTTTGGGGCCAACGTCCTGACTTTC
TRBV9	NA	TRBD2	TRBJ2-1	CASSAFAGGSYNEQFF	TGTGCCAGCAGCGCTTTCGCGGGAGGCTCCTACAATGAGCAGTTCTTC
TRBV29-1	once	NA	TRBJ1-1	CSVEDRVYGAEAFF	TGCAGCGTTGAAGACAGGGTCTACGGGGCTGAAGCTTTCTTT
TRBV4-1	NA	NA	TRBJ2-7	CASSQYEGNYEQYF	TGCGCCAGCAGCCAGTATGAGGGAAATTACGAGCAGTACTTC